This T cell receptor (beta chain) originates from a study of T cell changes during pregnancy in multiple sclerosis. Repertoires were generated with immunoSEQ multiplex PCR, while TCRdb's copy carries only in-frame clones and drops some. The table records 120,000 or so clones, 85% to 95% of them present only once. This CDR3 region has 16 residues. V was cut by 4 bases and J by 4 bases, with 18 bases left in between. CDR1 and CDR2 (germline): SGHAT, FQNNGV. This clone was detected only once. Specimen: peripheral blood, collected before pregnancy. The sequence was collected from a female donor with multiple sclerosis, enrolled in a pregnancy study. The chain uses TRBV11-2 and TRBJ2-3; a weak D match, TRBD1 (5 bases). CDR3 residues: CASSSGQPGPPDTQYF. The CDR3 DNA follows: TGTGCCAGCAGCTCCGGACAACCCGGTCCCCCAGATACGCAGTATTTT.